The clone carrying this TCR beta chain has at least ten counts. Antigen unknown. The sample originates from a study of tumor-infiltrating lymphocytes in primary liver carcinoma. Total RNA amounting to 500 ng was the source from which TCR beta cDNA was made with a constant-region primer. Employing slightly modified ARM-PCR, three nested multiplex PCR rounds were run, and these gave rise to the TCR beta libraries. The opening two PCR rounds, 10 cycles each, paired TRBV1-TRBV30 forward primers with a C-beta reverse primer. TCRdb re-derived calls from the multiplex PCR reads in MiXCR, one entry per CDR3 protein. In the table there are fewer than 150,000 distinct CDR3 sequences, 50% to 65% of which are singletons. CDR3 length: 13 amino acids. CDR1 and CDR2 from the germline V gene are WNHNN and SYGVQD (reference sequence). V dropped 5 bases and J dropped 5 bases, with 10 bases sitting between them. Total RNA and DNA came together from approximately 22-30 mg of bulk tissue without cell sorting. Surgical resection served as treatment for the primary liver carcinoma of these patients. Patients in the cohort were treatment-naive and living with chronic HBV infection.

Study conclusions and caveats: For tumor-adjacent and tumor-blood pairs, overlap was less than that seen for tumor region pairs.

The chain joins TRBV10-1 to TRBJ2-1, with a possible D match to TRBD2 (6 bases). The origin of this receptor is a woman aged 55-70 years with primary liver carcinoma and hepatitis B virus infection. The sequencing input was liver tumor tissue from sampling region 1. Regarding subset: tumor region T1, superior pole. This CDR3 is CASSYGGNNEQFF. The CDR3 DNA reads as TGCGCCAGCAGTTACGGCGGGAACAATGAGCAGTTCTTC.